This T cell receptor (beta chain) emerged from a study of T cell clusters in autoimmune cytopenias. The study, taken as a whole, reports: The cluster-lack signature was not seen for secondary cytopenia versus chronic lymphocytic leukemia.

Considering frequency, this clonotype is large. Its antigen is undetermined. The CDR3 consists of 11 residues. Germline V gives CDR1 GTSNPN, CDR2 SVGIG (reference sequence). TRB was amplified from roughly 0.25 ug of peripheral blood genomic DNA per sample. One tube held mixed TRB-A and TRB-B primer pools for touch-down PCR. TCRdb processed the multiplex PCR reads again and assigns one entry to each CDR3 protein, with no DNA. The sample table includes 1,000 to 1,400 distinct CDR3 sequences. This sequence joins TRBV30 and TRBJ1-2. The sequencing sample was made of peripheral blood. The receptor comes from a human donor with an autoimmune cytopenia or autoimmune hepatitis (not recorded which). The CDR3 region is CAWSLGHGYTF. Full variable domain (remainder filled in from reference TRBV30 and TRBJ1-2): SQTIHQWPATLVQPVGSPLSLECTVEGTSNPNLYWYRQAAGRGLQLLFYSVGIGQISSEVPQNLSASRPQDRQFILSSKKLLLSDSGFYLCAWSLGHGYTFGSGTRLTVV.